These 28 T cell receptor beta chains were sequenced from one sample in a study of blood T cell repertoires in COVID-19 (dated by TCRdb to about 2020). The library was generated by the immunoSEQ multiplex PCR assay. TCRdb holds this immuneACCESS table with in-frame rearrangements only. Some clones are missing; in checked studies, unresolved V genes explain under half, and the rest has no known cause. Within this sample are roughly 500,000 clones, with around 85% of them counted one time only. The ten largest clones take up just over 8% of the sample. Material for sequencing was PBMCs or T cells enriched from blood (not recorded which). The receptor source for this set is an older woman who had recovered from COVID-19.

The V and J genes are TRBV27 and TRBJ2-3; a weak D match, TRBD1 (5 bases). Germline V gene lookup returns CDR1 MNHEY and CDR2 SMNVEV (reference sequence). The CDR3 loop spans 15 amino acids. V was cut by 2 bases and J by 0 bases, with 9 bases left in between. This CDR3 reads CASSLDRPSTDTQYF. CDR3 bases: TGTGCCAGCAGTTTAGACAGACCTAGCACAGATACGCAGTATTTT.

The chain couples TRBV25-1 to TRBJ1-3; 10 nucleotides match TRBD1. The CDR3 loop spans 13 amino acids. Germline V gene lookup returns CDR1 MGHDK and CDR2 SYGVNS. V gave up 3 bases and J gave up 7 bases; unmatched junction bases: 0. CDR3 region: CASSEDRGNTIYF. CDR3 coding DNA: TGTGCCAGCAGTGAGGACAGGGGGAACACCATATATTTT.

The genes are TRBV19 and TRBJ1-5; TRBD1 agrees at 10 bases. The CDR3 runs 18 residues. Trimming at V came to 1 base and at J to 6 bases, leaving 12 bases not matched to a gene. Germline V gene sequence: CDR1 LNHDA, CDR2 SQIVND (reference sequence). Written as DNA, the CDR3 is TGTGCCAGTAGTATAGCCCACTCACGACAGGGGGCGGGTCAGCCCCAGCATTTT. The encoded protein is CASSIAHSRQGAGQPQHF.

The chain joins TRBV6-5 to TRBJ1-1, with 10 bases fitting TRBD1. The germline V gene has CDR1 MNHEY and CDR2 SVGAGI. The CDR3 totals 14 residues. Trimming removed 7 bases from V and 3 bases from J; junction bases left unmatched: 5. The CDR3 spells CASTRQGADTEAFF. CDR3 sequence (DNA): TGTGCCAGCACCCGACAGGGGGCGGACACTGAAGCTTTCTTT.

The rearrangement uses TRBV23-1 and TRBJ2-2, with 7 bases identical to TRBD1. TRBV23-1 is an open reading frame whose function is uncertain. The CDR3 sequence is 18 residues long. V gave up 6 bases and J gave up 1 base; unmatched junction bases: 14. CDR3 sequence reads: CASRVRDSSDLNTGELFF. CDR3 bases: TGCGCCAGCAGGGTCCGGGACAGCTCTGATTTGAACACCGGGGAGCTGTTTTTT.

The V and J genes are TRBV2 and TRBJ1-2; D is perhaps TRBD1 (6 bases). Germline CDR1 is SNHLY and CDR2 is FYNNEI. The CDR3 extends over 17 amino acids. Trimming took 4 bases from V and 3 from J, leaving 21 bases between them. In DNA form, the CDR3 reads TGTGCCAGCAGTGGGGACAAAAGCGGCCCGATTTACTATGGCTACACCTTC. This sequence encodes CASSGDKSGPIYYGYTF.

The genes are TRBV5-1 and TRBJ2-3; the match to TRBD2 covers 11 bases. This CDR3 is built from 18 residues. Germline values: CDR1 SGHRS, CDR2 YFSETQ. V shed 4 bases and J 4 bases; nucleotides not matched to a gene: 14. CDR3 coding DNA: TGCGCCAGCAGCCCCCGGGTTGTAGCGGGGGGGCCTGCAGATACGCAGTATTTT. This encodes CASSPRVVAGGPADTQYF.

The gene calls are TRBV6-4 and TRBJ1-5; D possibly corresponds to TRBD1 (6 bases). V lost 6 bases to trimming and J lost 3 bases, with 21 bases between them. The CDR3 length is 17 residues. The germline V gene has CDR1 MRHNA and CDR2 SNTAGT. The DNA of the CDR3 is TGTGCCAGCAGCCCCTCGAAACAGGGCCCAACCAATCAGCCCCAGCATTTT. Translating it yields CASSPSKQGPTNQPQHF.

The CDR3 bases are TGCGCCAGCAGTGATCTTCCAGGGCCAAGGGAGACCCAGTACTTC. Amino acid sequence: CASSDLPGPRETQYF. The chain joins TRBV10-2 to TRBJ2-5; D might be TRBD1 (5 bases). The V gene lost 3 bases and the J gene lost 5 bases, with 16 bases spanning the gap. Germline CDR1 reads WSHSY; CDR2 reads SAAADI. The CDR3 extends over 15 amino acids.

V is TRBV20-1 and J is TRBJ2-1, with 10 bases matching TRBD2. V lost 3 bases and J lost 4; bases outside the gene matches: 9. The CDR3 sequence is 16 residues long. Germline V gene lookup returns CDR1 DFQATT and CDR2 SNEGSKA (reference sequence). In DNA, the CDR3 is TGCAGTGCTAGTGCTACCCCTAGCGGGGGTTACAATGAGCAGTTCTTC. Translation: CSASATPSGGYNEQFF.

The genes are TRBV6-1 and TRBJ2-7, with D perhaps matching TRBD1 (6 bases). The CDR3 totals 15 residues. The V end was cut by 3 bases, the J end by 4 bases, with 16 bases between. Germline CDR1 is MNHNS and CDR2 is SASEGT. The CDR3 bases are TGTGCCAGCAGTGACCCCGGGAAGGGGGTGTACGAGCAGTACTTC. The encoded protein is CASSDPGKGVYEQYF.

The chain recombines TRBV29-1 with TRBJ2-3, with D possibly matching TRBD2 (6 bases). The CDR3 runs to 13 residues. Trimming removed 2 bases from V and 5 bases from J, with 11 bases in between. From germline, CDR1 is SQVTM and CDR2 ANQGSEA. CDR3 sequence: CSVETPAGDTQYF. The CDR3, as DNA: TGCAGCGTTGAAACGCCAGCGGGAGATACGCAGTATTTT.

This clone showed up just once. The V call is TRBV10-3, the J call TRBJ2-3; 7 bases map to TRBD2. V was pared by 0 bases and J by 9 bases, with 3 bases of the junction left unmatched. The CDR3 spans 13 residues. Germline V gene lookup returns CDR1 ENHRY and CDR2 SYGVKD. The chain's CDR3 is CAISESPSGTQYF. The CDR3 DNA reads as TGTGCCATCAGTGAGTCCCCTAGCGGCACGCAGTATTTT.

This clone appeared a few times. This chain joins TRBV15 and TRBJ2-7; D is uncertain. Per germline, CDR1 LNHNV and CDR2 YYDKDF (reference sequence). V was cut by 0 bases and J by 2 bases, with 8 bases left in between. The CDR3 length is 14 residues. CDR3 in DNA: TGTGCCACCAGCAGAGATCTCGTCCCCTACGAGCAGTACTTC. It translates to CATSRDLVPYEQYF.

The rearrangement joins TRBV14 to TRBJ2-7; maybe TRBD2 (6 bases). Germline CDR1 reads SGHDN; CDR2 reads FVKESK. Trimming left V 3 bases short and J 3 bases short, with 21 bases between. The CDR3 covers 17 residues. The CDR3 DNA reads as TGTGCCAGCAGCCATCCCCGGGTGGAGGGGATAAGCTACGAGCAGTACTTC. This sequence encodes CASSHPRVEGISYEQYF.

This clone was counted only a few times. The chain uses TRBV10-3 and TRBJ2-3; TRBD2 is a possible D gene (5 bases). Deletions cut 7 bases from V and 0 bases from J, with 14 bases between. Germline CDR1 is ENHRY and CDR2 is SYGVKD. The CDR3 is made up of 15 amino acids. The DNA for the CDR3 is TGTGCCATCACAAGGACGGGGAGTAGCACAGATACGCAGTATTTT. It encodes CAITRTGSSTDTQYF.

This rearrangement joins TRBV19 to TRBJ2-1; TRBD2 agrees at 10 bases. The length of the CDR3 is 14 residues. CDR1 is LNHDA and CDR2 is SQIVND in the germline V gene (reference sequence). After removal of 6 bases from V and 8 bases from J, the junction contained 7 bases not matched to a gene. This CDR3 reads CASRMLAGDHEQFF. In DNA form, the CDR3 reads TGTGCCAGTAGGATGCTAGCGGGGGACCATGAGCAGTTCTTC.

The V gene is TRBV4-1, the J gene TRBJ2-7, with 7 bases lining up with TRBD1. The CDR3 consists of 14 residues. The V gene's germline CDR1 is MGHRA and CDR2 YSYEKL. V was pared by 2 bases and J by 3 bases, with 4 bases of the junction left unmatched. Written as DNA, the CDR3 is TGCGCCAGCAGCCAAATAGGACAGGACTACGAGCAGTACTTC. Encoded protein: CASSQIGQDYEQYF.

About this clone itself: Other DNA sequences of this sample code for an identical CDR3. V is TRBV7-9 and J is TRBJ1-4; possible D gene TRBD1, 5 bases. CDR3 size: 15 residues. Germline V gene data show CDR1 as SEHNR and CDR2 as FQNEAQ (reference sequence). V was trimmed by 4 bases and J by 8 bases, leaving 17 bases between them. The DNA of the CDR3 is TGTGCCAGCAGCTCCTCTGGGGGGGGAAGAGAAAAACTGTTTTTT. Translation gives CASSSSGGGREKLFF.

V is TRBV3-1 (or the pseudogene TRBV3-2) and J is TRBJ2-5; perhaps TRBD2 as D (6 bases). The ends were cut back, 1 base at V and 3 bases at J, with 6 bases in the middle. This CDR3 spans 13 amino acids. Germline CDR1 and CDR2: LGHDT and YNNKEL (reference sequence). CDR3 nucleotides: TGTGCCAGCAGCCAAGCGGGGGAAGAGACCCAGTACTTC. Its translation: CASSQAGEETQYF.

This chain joins TRBV27 and TRBJ1-3, with TRBD1 as a possible D gene (5 bases). Germline V lookup: CDR1 MNHEY, CDR2 SMNVEV (reference sequence). Trimming pared 6 bases from V and 0 bases from J, leaving 9 bases between. The CDR3 is made up of 14 amino acids. In nucleotides, the CDR3 is TGTGCCAGCAGACAGGACGGCTCTGGAAACACCATATATTTT. Residues: CASRQDGSGNTIYF.

The chain employs TRBV3-1 (or the pseudogene TRBV3-2) and TRBJ2-6; the match to TRBD1 covers 9 bases. The CDR3 contains 15 residues. V dropped 4 bases and J dropped 12; count of bases not matched to a gene: 10. CDR1 and CDR2 from the germline V gene are LGHDT and YNNKEL (reference sequence). CDR3 DNA sequence: TGTGCCAGCAGCCGAGCCGGGACAGGGAGTAGCGTCCTGACTTTC. Protein product: CASSRAGTGSSVLTF.

The chain is built from TRBV2 and TRBJ1-2; 10 nucleotides agree with TRBD1. The germline V gene has CDR1 SNHLY and CDR2 FYNNEI. This CDR3 spans 13 amino acids. V trimming: 4 bases; J trimming: 8 bases; junction bases outside the gene matches: 4. The CDR3 nucleotides read TGTGCCAGCAGTGCCGGGACAGGGGTCGGCTACACCTTC. This translates into CASSAGTGVGYTF.

The chain joins TRBV5-1 to TRBJ2-2; D gene ambiguous. Germline V gene data show CDR1 as SGHRS and CDR2 as YFSETQ. This CDR3 spans 14 amino acids. The V and J ends lost 4 bases and 3 bases respectively, with 10 bases between them. In DNA form, the CDR3 reads TGCGCCAGCAGCCTAGTCAGCGACACCGGGGAGCTGTTTTTT. Translating it yields CASSLVSDTGELFF.

V and J are TRBV4-1 and TRBJ1-2, with 7 bases fitting TRBD1. This CDR3 is 16 amino acids long. Germline assignment: CDR1 MGHRA and CDR2 YSYEKL. The V gene end was trimmed by 0 bases and the J gene end by 5 bases; junction bases not matched to a gene: 9. The CDR3: CASSQDWKGAGYGYTF. The CDR3 DNA follows: TGCGCCAGCAGCCAAGATTGGAAGGGGGCGGGATATGGCTACACCTTC.

The rearrangement uses TRBV2 and TRBJ2-5, with a tentative D call TRBD2 (5 bases). Trimming removed 6 bases at V and 1 base at J, with 15 bases between. The V gene's germline CDR1 is SNHLY and CDR2 FYNNEI. The CDR3 extends over 15 amino acids. The CDR3 sequence: CASRGRSGLQETQYF. CDR3 sequence (DNA): TGTGCCAGCAGGGGCAGATCAGGACTCCAAGAGACCCAGTACTTC.

The chain uses TRBV5-1 and TRBJ1-2; 7 bases are shared with TRBD1. J was trimmed by 4 bases and V by 0 bases; bases with no gene match: 3. Germline V gene sequence: CDR1 SGHRS, CDR2 YFSETQ. This CDR3 spans 14 amino acids. The CDR3: CASSLDGQAYGYTF. DNA for the CDR3: TGCGCCAGCAGCTTGGACGGACAGGCCTATGGCTACACCTTC.

The J gene is TRBJ2-7, the V gene TRBV5-1, with TRBD2 identical over 14 bases. The CDR3 is made up of 15 amino acids. The germline CDR1 and CDR2 sequences are SGHRS and YFSETQ. V gave up 3 bases and J gave up 3 bases; unmatched junction bases: 2. In DNA form, the CDR3 reads TGCGCCAGCAGCTCGGGACTAGCGGGGGACTACGAGCAGTACTTC. Its protein is CASSSGLAGDYEQYF.